These 26 T cell receptor beta chains share one sample of origin, sequenced in a study of lymphopenia after photon versus proton radiotherapy. The data were produced by immunoSEQ multiplex PCR, yet TCRdb's version contains in-frame clones alone and is incomplete. The repertoire holds about 17,000 clones, with around 90% as singletons. The starting material was peripheral blood, obtained from a patient treated with photon-based radiotherapy. The receptor set was obtained from a woman between 35 and 50 years old with cholangiocarcinoma.

The chain uses TRBV18 and TRBJ2-2; 7 nucleotides match TRBD1. The germline V gene has CDR1 KGHSH and CDR2 LQKENI. J gave up 0 bases and V 1 base, and 2 bases lay outside the gene matches. The CDR3 covers 16 residues. The CDR3: CASSPRQGPNTGELFF. In DNA form, the CDR3 reads TGTGCCAGCTCACCACGACAGGGTCCGAACACCGGGGAGCTGTTTTTT. The full variable domain, with the rest looked up from reference TRBV18 and TRBJ2-2, is NAGVMQNPRHLVRRRGQEARLRCSPMKGHSHVYWYRQLPEEGLKFMVYLQKENIIDESGMPKERFSAEFPKEGPSILRIQQVVRGDSAAYFCASSPRQGPNTGELFFGEGSRLTVL.

The rearrangement uses TRBV6-5 and TRBJ1-2; no firm D call. This CDR3 comprises 14 residues. Germline V CDR1 and CDR2: MNHEY, SVGAGI. V lost 0 bases and J lost 5, with 10 bases in between. CDR3 nucleotides: TGTGCCAGCAGTTACTCTTCCCAGCCGTATGGCTACACCTTC. Translated, it gives CASSYSSQPYGYTF.

The rearrangement uses TRBV11-2 and TRBJ1-4; tentative D call: TRBD1 (5 bases). CDR3 size: 15 residues. Germline V CDR1 and CDR2: SGHAT, FQNNGV. V dropped 4 bases and J dropped 0 bases, with 9 bases sitting between them. The CDR3 bases are TGTGCCAGCAGCTCCCAGGGAGCAACTAATGAAAAACTGTTTTTT. Protein product: CASSSQGATNEKLFF. Full variable domain (outside the CDR3, taken from reference TRBV11-2 and TRBJ1-4): EAGVAQSPRYKIIEKRQSVAFWCNPISGHATLYWYQQILGQGPKLLIQFQNNGVVDDSQLPKDRFSAERLKGVDSTLKIQPAKLEDSAVYLCASSSQGATNEKLFFGSGTQLSVL.

The J gene is TRBJ1-3, the V gene TRBV5-4; D is uncertain. The CDR3 spans 13 residues. From germline, CDR1 is SGHNT and CDR2 YYREEE (reference sequence). Between the trimmed V and J ends, which lost 4 bases and 4 bases, there was a span of 9 bases. CDR3 loop: CASSPVPGNTIYF. The CDR3 nucleotides are TGTGCCAGCAGCCCTGTTCCCGGAAACACCATATATTTT.

As to this clone: One junction end disagrees with the germline gene, perhaps due to a read error. The CDR3 sequence: CASSDTRTVDAF. The CDR3 DNA sequence: TGTGCCAGCAGTGACACCAGGACGGTCGACGCCTTC. The chain employs TRBV2 and TRBJ1-2; D uncertain. This CDR3 is 12 amino acids long. Germline loops: CDR1 SNHLY, CDR2 FYNNEI.

Note on this clone: An end of the junction does not agree with germline; a read error may underlie this. V gene TRBV9 combines with J gene TRBJ1-2; 8 bases agree with TRBD1. In germline, CDR1 is SGDLS, CDR2 YYNGEE. The CDR3 length is 12 residues. CDR3 in amino acids: CASSVVRGLPSF. For the CDR3, the DNA is TGTGCCAGCAGCGTAGTCAGGGGGCTCCCCTCCTTC.

V and J are TRBV28 and TRBJ1-1; TRBD1 aligns across 7 bases. This CDR3 spans 18 amino acids. Germline CDR1 MDHEN, CDR2 SYDVKM. V lost 4 bases, J lost 1 base, and 15 bases stayed unmatched. The CDR3 nucleotides are TGTGCCAGCAGTTCAACCGCCTTGGACAGGCCTTGGAACACTGAAGCTTTCTTT. This translates into CASSSTALDRPWNTEAFF. The variable domain in full, with the rest retrieved from reference TRBV28 and TRBJ1-1, is DVKVTQSSRYLVKRTGEKVFLECVQDMDHENMFWYRQDPGLGLRLIYFSYDVKMKEKGDIPEGYSVSREKKERFSLILESASTNQTSMYLCASSSTALDRPWNTEAFFGQGTRLTVV.

V is TRBV7-9 and J is TRBJ2-1, with D perhaps assigned TRBD1 or TRBD2 (5 bases each). The V gene's germline CDR1 is SEHNR and CDR2 FQNEAQ (reference sequence). Trimming pared 1 base from V and 2 bases from J, leaving 6 bases between. This CDR3 is built from 14 residues. The CDR3 here is CASSLGGPYNEQFF. The CDR3 nucleotides are TGTGCCAGCAGCTTAGGGGGACCCTACAATGAGCAGTTCTTC.

This chain connects TRBV7-2 to TRBJ1-6, with D tentatively TRBD1 (5 bases). V lost 4 bases and J 10 bases, leaving 14 bases between the germline ends. The germline V gene has CDR1 SGHTA and CDR2 FQGNSA. The CDR3 is 14 residues long. This CDR3 is CASSYDPGRSPLHF. The DNA for the CDR3 is TGTGCCAGCAGCTATGATCCAGGGCGGTCACCCCTCCACTTT.

The rearrangement joins TRBV6-5 to TRBJ2-1; 13 bases align to TRBD2. Germline V lookup: CDR1 MNHEY, CDR2 SVGAGI. J lost 9 bases, V lost 6 bases, and 8 bases had no gene match. The CDR3 length is 15 residues. The CDR3 DNA follows: TGTGCCAGCAGCCCCCTACTAGCGGGAGGGGCTGAGCAGTTCTTC. This translates into CASSPLLAGGAEQFF.

V gene TRBV9 combines with J gene TRBJ2-1; a weak D match, TRBD1 (6 bases). Germline loops: CDR1 SGDLS, CDR2 YYNGEE. The CDR3 is 16 residues long. Trimming cost V 3 bases and J 0 bases, with 13 bases left between them. CDR3 DNA: TGTGCCAGCAGCGCCGAACAGGGAAACTCCTACAATGAGCAGTTCTTC. Its translation: CASSAEQGNSYNEQFF.

This chain joins TRBV7-9 and TRBJ2-3; 7 bases match TRBD2. The CDR3 extends over 15 amino acids. Germline lookup yields CDR1 SEHNR and CDR2 FQNEAQ (reference sequence). V dropped 4 bases and J dropped 5; count of bases not matched to a gene: 9. The CDR3 spells CASSSTSLERDTQYF. The DNA of the CDR3 is TGTGCCAGCAGCTCGACTAGCCTAGAACGAGATACGCAGTATTTT.

The genes are TRBV10-3 and TRBJ1-2; D gene uncertain. CDR1 is ENHRY and CDR2 is SYGVKD in the germline V gene. The CDR3 runs 11 residues. V was shortened by 5 bases and J by 8 bases, with 9 bases between the two germline ends. The CDR3 sequence: CAISTGNGYTF. In nucleotides, the CDR3 is TGTGCCATCAGTACGGGGAACGGCTACACCTTC.

The chain uses TRBV7-2 and TRBJ2-7; 9 bases map to TRBD1. The CDR3 consists of 15 residues. Unmatched junction bases numbered 5, after V lost 1 base and J lost 4 bases. Per the germline V gene, CDR1 is SGHTA and CDR2 is FQGNSA. The CDR3 loop is CASSLGGTGRYEQYF. CDR3 DNA: TGTGCCAGCAGCTTAGGGGGGACAGGGAGATACGAGCAGTACTTC. Filled out from reference TRBV7-2 and TRBJ2-7, the complete variable domain reads GAGVSQSPSNKVTEKGKDVELRCDPISGHTALYWYRQSLGQGLEFLIYFQGNSAPDKSGLPSDRFSAERTGGSVSTLTIQRTQQEDSAVYLCASSLGGTGRYEQYFGPGTRLTVT.

This sequence joins TRBV5-6 and TRBJ2-5, with 10 bases fitting TRBD2. The CDR3 contains 17 residues. Germline-derived CDR1 and CDR2 are SGHDT and YYEEEE. The ends lost 0 bases at V and 2 bases at J; junction bases unmatched: 7. The CDR3 region is CASSLDLAGVRQETQYF. Here the CDR3 DNA reads TGTGCCAGCAGCTTGGATCTAGCGGGAGTAAGGCAAGAGACCCAGTACTTC.

The V call is TRBV6-1, the J call TRBJ1-2, with 7 bases matching TRBD1. Germline values: CDR1 MNHNS, CDR2 SASEGT. The ends lost 6 bases at V and 9 bases at J; junction bases unmatched: 10. This CDR3 region has 13 residues. This CDR3 is CASSPTGESRYTF. The CDR3 coding sequence is TGTGCCAGCAGCCCTACAGGGGAATCTCGCTACACCTTC.

The table lists this clone with a count of one. The rearrangement uses TRBV10-2 and TRBJ2-7; tentatively, D is TRBD1 (6 bases). The V gene lost 7 bases and the J gene lost 4 bases, with 14 bases spanning the gap. The CDR3 contains 13 residues. The germline V gene has CDR1 WSHSY and CDR2 SAAADI. In DNA form, the CDR3 reads TGCGCCAGCAAACAGGGTATCTTTTACGAGCAGTACTTC. Protein sequence: CASKQGIFYEQYF.

Concerning this clone: A junction end diverges from the germline sequence, so it may reflect a read error. The chain combines TRBV5-6 with TRBJ2-3; TRBD2 aligns across 10 bases. Germline V gene lookup returns CDR1 SGHDT and CDR2 YYEEEE. CDR3 length: 14 residues. The CDR3 loop reads CASSTPGTSVPIGF. CDR3 coding DNA: TGTGCCAGCAGCACCCCCGGGACTAGCGTTCCCATCGGTTTT.

This chain uses TRBV4-1 with TRBJ2-7; 7 bases match TRBD2. Germline V gene data show CDR1 as MGHRA and CDR2 as YSYEKL. The CDR3 totals 14 residues. V lost 1 base, J lost 2 bases, and 2 bases stayed unmatched. CDR3 nucleotides: TGCGCCAGCAGCCAAGTCAGCGGGACCTACGAGCAGTACTTC. Translation: CASSQVSGTYEQYF.

J is TRBJ2-2 and V is TRBV7-9; D is perhaps TRBD2 (5 bases). This CDR3 contains 14 residues. The germline V gene has CDR1 SEHNR and CDR2 FQNEAQ (reference sequence). The V end was cut by 5 bases, the J end by 5 bases, with 12 bases between. CDR3 nucleotide sequence: TGTGCCAGCAGCCCAAGCGGAGGAACCGGGGAGCTGTTTTTT. It translates to CASSPSGGTGELFF.

This clone appeared a single time. This chain uses TRBV18 with TRBJ2-5, with 8 bases identical to TRBD2. V was pared by 4 bases and J by 1 base, with 26 bases of the junction left unmatched. Germline-derived CDR1 and CDR2 are KGHSH and LQKENI. CDR3 size: 22 residues. This CDR3 reads CASSRPRGSSGTRERFQETQYF. The CDR3 coding sequence is TGTGCCAGCTCACGGCCCAGGGGATCGTCCGGGACTAGAGAGCGGTTCCAAGAGACCCAGTACTTC.

The gene calls are TRBV5-1 and TRBJ1-5; maybe TRBD1 (5 bases). This CDR3 contains 14 residues. Trimming took off 4 bases at V and 13 bases at J, with 21 bases between the two ends. Per germline, CDR1 SGHRS and CDR2 YFSETQ. Written as DNA, the CDR3 is TGCGCCAGCAGCCTAGGGGACTACCGGGGATCACAGCATTTT. Translation: CASSLGDYRGSQHF.

V gene TRBV11-2 combines with J gene TRBJ2-7; 12 nucleotides agree with TRBD2. V trimming: 3 bases; J trimming: 3 bases; junction bases outside the gene matches: 3. The CDR3 is 15 amino acids. Germline values: CDR1 SGHAT, CDR2 FQNNGV. The CDR3 region has the DNA TGTGCCAGCAGCTTGGGACTAGCGGGCGGCTACGAGCAGTACTTC. Translation gives CASSLGLAGGYEQYF.

V gene TRBV25-1 combines with J gene TRBJ1-2; weak D call: TRBD1 (5 bases). V was cut by 6 bases and J by 11 bases, with 25 bases left in between. Germline assignment: CDR1 MGHDK and CDR2 SYGVNS. This CDR3 has 15 residues. For the CDR3, the DNA is TGTGCCAGCAGGGGCTCGACAGAGATCCTACGCTGGTACACCTTC. As protein: CASRGSTEILRWYTF.

In its sample, this clone was seen a few times. The chain joins TRBV30 to TRBJ2-3, with D maybe TRBD1 (6 bases). Between the trimmed V and J ends, which lost 2 bases and 8 bases, there was a span of 11 bases. Germline V CDR1 and CDR2: GTSNPN, SVGIG (reference sequence). CDR3 size: 12 residues. CDR3 residues: CAWSKQGSTQYF. The DNA for the CDR3 is TGTGCCTGGAGTAAGCAGGGGAGTACGCAGTATTTT.

The rearrangement links TRBV5-6 to TRBJ2-3, with 7 nucleotides matching TRBD2. Germline CDR1 reads SGHDT; CDR2 reads YYEEEE. V lost 2 bases and J lost 1; bases outside the gene matches: 7. The length of the CDR3 is 16 residues. The CDR3: CASSFKTSRGTDTQYF. The CDR3, as DNA: TGTGCCAGCAGCTTTAAGACTAGCAGAGGCACAGATACGCAGTATTTT.